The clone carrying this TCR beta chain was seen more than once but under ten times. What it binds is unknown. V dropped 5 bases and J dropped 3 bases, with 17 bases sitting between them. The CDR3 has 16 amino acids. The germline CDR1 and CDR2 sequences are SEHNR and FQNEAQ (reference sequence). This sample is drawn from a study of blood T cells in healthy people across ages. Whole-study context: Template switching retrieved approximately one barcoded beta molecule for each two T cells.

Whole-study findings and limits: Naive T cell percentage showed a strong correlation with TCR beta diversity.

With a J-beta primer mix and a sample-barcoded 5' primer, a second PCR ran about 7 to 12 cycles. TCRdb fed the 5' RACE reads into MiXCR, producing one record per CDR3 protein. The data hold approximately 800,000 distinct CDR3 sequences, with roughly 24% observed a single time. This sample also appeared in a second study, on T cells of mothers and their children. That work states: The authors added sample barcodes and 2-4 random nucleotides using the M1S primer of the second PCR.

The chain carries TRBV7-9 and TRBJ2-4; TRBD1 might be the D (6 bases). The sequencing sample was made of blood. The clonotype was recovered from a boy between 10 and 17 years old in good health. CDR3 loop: CASSPDRLLSKNIQYF. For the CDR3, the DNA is TGTGCCAGCAGCCCTGACAGGCTTTTGAGCAAAAACATTCAGTACTTC.